One T cell receptor beta chain is described in this entry. Its antigen is as yet unknown. CDR1 is SGHTA, CDR2 FQGTGA, per germline. V was pared by 4 bases and J by 2 bases, with 14 bases between. The CDR3 length is 15 residues. The sample belongs to a study of cytomegalovirus exposure and HLA in healthy donors. Whole-study results and caveats: A reported reduction in N-insertions relative to the roughly 710-donor mean was seen in an Asian-associated ancestry cluster in a later analysis. Apparent HLA restriction characterized most CMV-associated TCR beta chains in a later analysis. Altogether, 150 or so TCR beta chains were recorded as cytomegalovirus-associated.

Researchers ran the PCR with 60 Vbeta and 13 Jbeta primers. Measured with immunoSEQ multiplex PCR; TCRdb has only the in-frame clones, and not every one. The profile shows 180,000 or so clones, approximately 71% of them singletons. This chain uses TRBV7-3 with TRBJ2-5; the D gene is possibly TRBD2 (7 bases). Sequencing was performed on PBMCs. This clonotype originated in a woman aged 35 to 49 in good health and CMV-seropositive. Here the CDR3 reads CASSWGGAHQETQYF. CDR3 nucleotide sequence: TGTGCCAGCAGCTGGGGGGGGGCCCATCAAGAGACCCAGTACTTC.